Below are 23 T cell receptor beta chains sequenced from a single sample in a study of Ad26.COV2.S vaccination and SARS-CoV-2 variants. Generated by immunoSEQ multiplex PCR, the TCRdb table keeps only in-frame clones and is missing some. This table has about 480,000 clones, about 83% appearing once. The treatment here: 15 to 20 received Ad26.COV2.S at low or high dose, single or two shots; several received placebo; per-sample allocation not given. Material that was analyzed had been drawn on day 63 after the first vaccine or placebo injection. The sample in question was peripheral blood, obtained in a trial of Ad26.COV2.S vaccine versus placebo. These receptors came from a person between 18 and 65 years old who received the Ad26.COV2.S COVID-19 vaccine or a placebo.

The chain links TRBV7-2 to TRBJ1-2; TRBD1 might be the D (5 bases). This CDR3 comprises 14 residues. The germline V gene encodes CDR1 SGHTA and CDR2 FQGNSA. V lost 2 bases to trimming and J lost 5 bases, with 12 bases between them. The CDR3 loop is CASSLYGTTYGYTF. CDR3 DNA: TGTGCCAGCAGCTTATATGGGACGACTTATGGCTACACCTTC.

CDR3 in DNA: TGTGCCAGCAGCCTTACAGGGGACTATGGCTACACCTTC. This sequence encodes CASSLTGDYGYTF. The V gene is TRBV12-3 or TRBV12-4, the J gene TRBJ1-2; 7 bases match TRBD1. The CDR3 consists of 13 residues. Germline trimming cut 6 bases from V and 3 bases from J; bases unmatched to any gene: 4.

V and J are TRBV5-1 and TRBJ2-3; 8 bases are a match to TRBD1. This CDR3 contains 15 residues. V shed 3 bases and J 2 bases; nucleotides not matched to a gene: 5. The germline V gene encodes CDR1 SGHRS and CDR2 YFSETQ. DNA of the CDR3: TGCGCCAGCAGCTATGGGACAGGACCCACAGATACGCAGTATTTT. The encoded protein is CASSYGTGPTDTQYF.

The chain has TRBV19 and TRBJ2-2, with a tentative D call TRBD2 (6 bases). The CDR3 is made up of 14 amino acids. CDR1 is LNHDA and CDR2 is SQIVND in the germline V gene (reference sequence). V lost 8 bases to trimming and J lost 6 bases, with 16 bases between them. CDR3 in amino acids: CASLPAGFPGELFF. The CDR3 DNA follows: TGTGCCAGTCTCCCAGCGGGCTTTCCCGGGGAGCTGTTTTTT.

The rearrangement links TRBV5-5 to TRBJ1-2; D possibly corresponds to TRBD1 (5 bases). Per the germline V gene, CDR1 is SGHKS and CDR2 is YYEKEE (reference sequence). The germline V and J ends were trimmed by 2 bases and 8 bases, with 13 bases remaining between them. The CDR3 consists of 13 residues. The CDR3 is CASSFSTVEGYTF. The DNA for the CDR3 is TGTGCCAGCAGCTTCTCGACAGTGGAGGGCTACACCTTC.

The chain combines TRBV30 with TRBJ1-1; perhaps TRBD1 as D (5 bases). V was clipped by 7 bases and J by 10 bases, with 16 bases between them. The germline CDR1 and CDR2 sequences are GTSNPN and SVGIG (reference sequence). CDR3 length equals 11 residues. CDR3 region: CASGGLGVAFF. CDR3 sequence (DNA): TGTGCCTCGGGCGGGTTGGGGGTAGCTTTCTTT.

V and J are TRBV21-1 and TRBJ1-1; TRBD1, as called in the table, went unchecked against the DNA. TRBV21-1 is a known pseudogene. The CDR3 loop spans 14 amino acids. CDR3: CASSKGQGGTEAFF. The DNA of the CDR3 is TGTGCCAGCAGCAAGGGACAGGGCGGGACTGAAGCTTTCTTT.

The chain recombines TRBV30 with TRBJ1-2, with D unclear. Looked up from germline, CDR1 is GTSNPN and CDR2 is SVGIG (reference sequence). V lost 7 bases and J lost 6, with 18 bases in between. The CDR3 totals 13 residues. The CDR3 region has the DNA TGTGCCTCAACCATGCGGCCCCTGGATGGCTACACCTTC. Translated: CASTMRPLDGYTF.

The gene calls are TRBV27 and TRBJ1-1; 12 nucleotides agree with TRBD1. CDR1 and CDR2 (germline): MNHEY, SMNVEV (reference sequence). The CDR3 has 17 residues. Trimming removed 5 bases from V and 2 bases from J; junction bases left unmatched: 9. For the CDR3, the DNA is TGTGCCAGCAGTCCTCCCCTGGGGACAGGGGGCAACACTGAAGCTTTCTTT. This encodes CASSPPLGTGGNTEAFF.

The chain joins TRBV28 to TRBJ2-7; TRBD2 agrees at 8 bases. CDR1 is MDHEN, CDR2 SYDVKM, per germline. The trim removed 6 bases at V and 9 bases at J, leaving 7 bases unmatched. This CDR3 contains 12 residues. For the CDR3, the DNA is TGTGCCAGCAGGCAGGCGGGGGGCGGGCAGTACTTC. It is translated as CASRQAGGGQYF.

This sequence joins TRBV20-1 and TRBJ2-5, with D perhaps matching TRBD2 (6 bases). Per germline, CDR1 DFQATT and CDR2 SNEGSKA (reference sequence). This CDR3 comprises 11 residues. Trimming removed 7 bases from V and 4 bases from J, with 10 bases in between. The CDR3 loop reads CSGVGGETQYF. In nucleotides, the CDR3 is TGCAGTGGAGTCGGGGGAGAGACCCAGTACTTC.

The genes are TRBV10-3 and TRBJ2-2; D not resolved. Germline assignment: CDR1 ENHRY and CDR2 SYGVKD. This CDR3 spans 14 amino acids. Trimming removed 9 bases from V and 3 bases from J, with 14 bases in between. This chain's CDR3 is CAIRALLDTGELFF. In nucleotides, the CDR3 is TGTGCCATACGGGCCCTATTGGACACCGGGGAGCTGTTTTTT.

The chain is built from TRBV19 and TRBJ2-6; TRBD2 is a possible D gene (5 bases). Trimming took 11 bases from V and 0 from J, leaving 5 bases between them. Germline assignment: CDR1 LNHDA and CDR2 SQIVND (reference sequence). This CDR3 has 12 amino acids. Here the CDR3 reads CAGGSGANVLTF. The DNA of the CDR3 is TGTGCCGGAGGCTCTGGGGCCAACGTCCTGACTTTC.

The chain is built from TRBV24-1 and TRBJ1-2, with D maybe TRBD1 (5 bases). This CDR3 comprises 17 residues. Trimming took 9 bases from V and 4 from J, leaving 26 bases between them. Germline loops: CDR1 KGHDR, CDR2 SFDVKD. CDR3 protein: CATSGPRVQGFGYGYTF. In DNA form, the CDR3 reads TGTGCCACCTCCGGGCCCAGGGTACAAGGATTCGGCTATGGCTACACCTTC.

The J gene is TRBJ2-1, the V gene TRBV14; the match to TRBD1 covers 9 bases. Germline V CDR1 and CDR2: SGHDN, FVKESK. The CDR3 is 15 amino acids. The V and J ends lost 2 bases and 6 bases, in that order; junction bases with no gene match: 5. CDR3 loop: CASSQWDRDGNEQFF. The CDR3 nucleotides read TGTGCCAGCAGCCAATGGGACAGGGACGGCAATGAGCAGTTCTTC.

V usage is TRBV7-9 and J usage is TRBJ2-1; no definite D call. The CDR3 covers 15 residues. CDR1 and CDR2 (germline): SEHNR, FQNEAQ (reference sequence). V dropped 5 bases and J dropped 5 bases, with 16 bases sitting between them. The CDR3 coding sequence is TGTGCCAGCAGCGCCCTGGGTCTCAGGCACAATGAGCAGTTCTTC. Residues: CASSALGLRHNEQFF. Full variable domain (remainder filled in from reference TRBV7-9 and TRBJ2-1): DTGVSQNPRHKITKRGQNVTFRCDPISEHNRLYWYRQTLGQGPEFLTYFQNEAQLEKSRLLSDRFSAERPKGSFSTLEIQRTEQGDSAMYLCASSALGLRHNEQFFGPGTRLTVL.

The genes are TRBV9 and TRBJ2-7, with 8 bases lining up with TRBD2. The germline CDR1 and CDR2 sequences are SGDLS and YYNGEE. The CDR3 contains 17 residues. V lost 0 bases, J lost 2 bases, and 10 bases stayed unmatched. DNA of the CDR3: TGTGCCAGCAGCGTAGCCCCTCACGGGACTAGTGCCTACGAGCAGTACTTC. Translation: CASSVAPHGTSAYEQYF.

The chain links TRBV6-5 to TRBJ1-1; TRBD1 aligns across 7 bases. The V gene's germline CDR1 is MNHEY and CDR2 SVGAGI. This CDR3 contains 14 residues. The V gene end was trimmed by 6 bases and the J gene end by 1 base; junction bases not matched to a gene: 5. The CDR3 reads CASSPGTANTEAFF. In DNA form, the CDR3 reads TGTGCCAGCAGCCCCGGGACAGCGAACACTGAAGCTTTCTTT.

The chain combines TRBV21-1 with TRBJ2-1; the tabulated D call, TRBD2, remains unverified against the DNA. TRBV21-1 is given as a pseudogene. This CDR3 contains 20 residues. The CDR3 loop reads CASSKGDPGLPVPVYNEQFF. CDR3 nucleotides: TGTGCCAGCAGCAAAGGTGACCCGGGACTACCAGTTCCGGTTTACAATGAGCAGTTCTTC.

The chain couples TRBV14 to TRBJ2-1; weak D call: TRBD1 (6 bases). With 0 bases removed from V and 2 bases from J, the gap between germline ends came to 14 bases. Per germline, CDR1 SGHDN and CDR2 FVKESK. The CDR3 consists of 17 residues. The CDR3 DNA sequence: TGTGCCAGCAGCCAAGATGGCCCCAGGGGACCCTACAATGAGCAGTTCTTC. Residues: CASSQDGPRGPYNEQFF.

The CDR3 protein is CASSLTAASSYNEQFF. The CDR3 region has the DNA TGCGCCAGCAGCTTGACAGCGGCTAGCTCCTACAATGAGCAGTTCTTC. The rearrangement joins TRBV5-1 to TRBJ2-1; perhaps TRBD2 as D (5 bases). This CDR3 region has 16 residues. The germline V gene encodes CDR1 SGHRS and CDR2 YFSETQ. V dropped 1 base and J dropped 0 bases, with 11 bases sitting between them.

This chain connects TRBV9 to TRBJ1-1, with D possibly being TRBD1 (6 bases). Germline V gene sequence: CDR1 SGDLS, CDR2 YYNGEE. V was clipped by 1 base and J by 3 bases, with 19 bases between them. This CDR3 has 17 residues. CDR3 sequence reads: CASSVSPLTRGHTEAFF. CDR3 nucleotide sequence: TGTGCCAGCAGCGTATCCCCTCTTACCAGGGGCCACACTGAAGCTTTCTTT. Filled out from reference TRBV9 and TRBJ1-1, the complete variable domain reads DSGVTQTPKHLITATGQRVTLRCSPRSGDLSVYWYQQSLDQGLQFLIQYYNGEERAKGNILERFSAQQFPDLHSELNLSSLELGDSALYFCASSVSPLTRGHTEAFFGQGTRLTVV.

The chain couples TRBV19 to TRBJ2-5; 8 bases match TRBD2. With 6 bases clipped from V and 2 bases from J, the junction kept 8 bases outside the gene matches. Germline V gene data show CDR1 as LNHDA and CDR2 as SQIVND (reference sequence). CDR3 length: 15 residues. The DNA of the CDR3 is TGTGCCAGTAGGACTAGCGCACTCCCACAAGAGACCCAGTACTTC. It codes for CASRTSALPQETQYF.